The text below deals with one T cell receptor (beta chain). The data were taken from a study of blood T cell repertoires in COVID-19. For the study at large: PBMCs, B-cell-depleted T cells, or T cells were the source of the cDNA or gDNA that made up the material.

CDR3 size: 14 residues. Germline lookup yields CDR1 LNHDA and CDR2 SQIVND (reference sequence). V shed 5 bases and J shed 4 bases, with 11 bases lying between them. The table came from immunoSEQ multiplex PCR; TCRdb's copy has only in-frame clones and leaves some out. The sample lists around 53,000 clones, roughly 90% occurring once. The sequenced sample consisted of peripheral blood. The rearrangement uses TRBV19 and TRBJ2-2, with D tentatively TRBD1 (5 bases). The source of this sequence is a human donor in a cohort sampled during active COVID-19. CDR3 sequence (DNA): TGTGCCAGTAGTCCCCAGACAGCCACCGGGGAGCTGTTTTTT. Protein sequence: CASSPQTATGELFF.